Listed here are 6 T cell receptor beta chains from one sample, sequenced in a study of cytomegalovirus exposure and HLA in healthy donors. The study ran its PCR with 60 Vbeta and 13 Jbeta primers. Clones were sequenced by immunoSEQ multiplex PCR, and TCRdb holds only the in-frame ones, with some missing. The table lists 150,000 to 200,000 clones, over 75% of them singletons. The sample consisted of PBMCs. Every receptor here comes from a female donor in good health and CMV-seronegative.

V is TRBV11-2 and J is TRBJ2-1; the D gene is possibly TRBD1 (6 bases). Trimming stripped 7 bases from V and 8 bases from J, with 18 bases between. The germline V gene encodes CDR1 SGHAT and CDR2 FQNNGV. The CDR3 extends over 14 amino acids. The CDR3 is CASKPRQAGDEQFF. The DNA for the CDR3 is TGTGCCAGCAAACCAAGACAGGCGGGCGATGAGCAGTTCTTC.

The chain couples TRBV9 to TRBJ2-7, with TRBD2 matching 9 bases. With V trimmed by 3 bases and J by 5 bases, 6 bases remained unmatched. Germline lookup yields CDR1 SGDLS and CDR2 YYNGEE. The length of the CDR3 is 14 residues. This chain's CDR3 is CASSGISGSHEQYF. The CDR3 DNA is TGTGCCAGCAGCGGTATTAGCGGGAGCCACGAGCAGTACTTC.

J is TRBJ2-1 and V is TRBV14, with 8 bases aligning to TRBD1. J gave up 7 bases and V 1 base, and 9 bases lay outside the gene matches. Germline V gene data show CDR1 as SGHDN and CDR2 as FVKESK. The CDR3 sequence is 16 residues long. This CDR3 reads CASSQGGQGIWNEQFF. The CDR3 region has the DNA TGTGCCAGCAGCCAAGGAGGACAGGGCATTTGGAATGAGCAGTTCTTC.

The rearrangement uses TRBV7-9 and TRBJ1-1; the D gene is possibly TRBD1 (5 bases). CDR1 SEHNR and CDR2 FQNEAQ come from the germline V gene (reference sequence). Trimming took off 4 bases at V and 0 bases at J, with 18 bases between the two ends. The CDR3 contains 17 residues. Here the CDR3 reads CASSSPPGGGMNTEAFF. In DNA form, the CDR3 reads TGTGCCAGCAGCTCACCCCCGGGGGGGGGAATGAACACTGAAGCTTTCTTT.

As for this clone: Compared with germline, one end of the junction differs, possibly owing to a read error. CDR3: CASSDPQGERF. CDR3 sequence (DNA): TGTGCCAGCAGTGACCCACAGGGGGAACGTTTT. The J gene is TRBJ1-5, the V gene TRBV6-5; 8 bases match TRBD1. The germline gives CDR1 MNHEY, CDR2 SVGAGI. This CDR3 has 11 residues.

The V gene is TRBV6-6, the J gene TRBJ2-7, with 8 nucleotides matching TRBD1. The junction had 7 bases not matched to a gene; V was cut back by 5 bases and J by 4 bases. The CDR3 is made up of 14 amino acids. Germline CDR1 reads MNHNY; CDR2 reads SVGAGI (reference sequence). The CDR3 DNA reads TGTGCCAGCAGTCCAGGACAGGGACTGTACGAGCAGTACTTC. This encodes CASSPGQGLYEQYF.